This TCR beta chain was recorded in a study of blood T cell repertoires in COVID-19. TCRdb's table, derived via immunoSEQ multiplex PCR, lists solely in-frame clones and lacks some. The sample carries around 35,000 clones, around 87% recorded once. Material for sequencing was peripheral blood. This sequence originates from a human donor in a cohort sampled during active COVID-19.

The CDR3 is CASSLSQPQHF. In DNA, the CDR3 is TGTGCCAGCAGCCTTAGTCAGCCCCAGCATTTT. The V call is TRBV12-3 or TRBV12-4, the J call TRBJ1-5; D not certain. V lost 6 bases and J 6 bases, leaving 6 bases between the germline ends. This CDR3 is 11 amino acids long.